This TCR beta chain came from a study of CD4 T cells in relation to SARS-CoV-2 and coronaviruses. About the study: Negative control cultures got HIV-1 Nef peptides or no peptide.

This clone has only a few counts. What it binds is unknown. The unexposed donors gave CD4+ T cells in about 2011-2018, prior to COVID-19. Isolation of CD4+ T cells took place after roughly nine days in culture. Testing used SARS-CoV-2 S/N and four cold-coronavirus spikes on unexposed-donor CD4+ T cells, cells permitting. Study-wide points: Compared with monoreactive clones, crossreactive clones showed significantly weaker SARS-CoV-2 expansion.

V shed 6 bases and J 3 bases; nucleotides not matched to a gene: 3. Germline values: CDR1 SNHLY, CDR2 FYNNEI. The CDR3 has 13 residues. Only in-frame clones appear in the TCRdb table, and some are missing; sequencing was by immunoSEQ multiplex PCR. The table records some 20,000 clones, about 76% of them present only once. The origin of this receptor is a human donor in good health. V is TRBV2 and J is TRBJ2-7, with TRBD1 matching 9 bases. Sequenced material: CD4+ T cells from PBMCs, cultured in vitro. The CDR3 DNA reads TGTGCCAGCAGCGGGACAGGGATCTACGAGCAGTACTTC. Encoded protein: CASSGTGIYEQYF. Complete variable domain (other parts from reference TRBV2 and TRBJ2-7): EPEVTQTPSHQVTQMGQEVILRCVPISNHLYFYWYRQILGQKVEFLVSFYNNEISEKSEIFDDQFSVERPDGSNFTLKIRSTKLEDSAMYFCASSGTGIYEQYFGPGTRLTVT.